This entry features one T cell receptor (beta chain) sequence. The antigen is unknown. Individual cDNA molecules received unique molecular identifiers. TCRdb independently ran MiXCR on the 5' RACE reads; one entry per CDR3 protein. The table lists tens of thousands of distinct CDR3 sequences, around 11% of them singletons. The CDR3 has 15 residues. CDR1 is LGHNA and CDR2 is YNFKEQ in the germline V gene. The V gene lost 0 bases and the J gene lost 3 bases, with 8 bases spanning the gap. This entry is derived from a study of early T cells in non-severe SARS-CoV-2 infection. Study-level background: Sequencing used unsorted whole-blood bulk RNA, so chains lack pairing. Overall study findings and caveats: Comparison of clonotypes with VDJdb favored anti-spike CD8 responses while missing private and CD4 specificities.

The chain has TRBV4-2 and TRBJ2-2, with D perhaps TRBD1 (5 bases). This TCR came from an adult who was a healthcare worker with PCR-confirmed SARS-CoV-2 infection or an uninfected control (not recorded which). Sequenced: whole blood. The CDR3 DNA reads TGTGCCAGCAGCCAAGATAGGACACACACCGGGGAGCTGTTTTTT. Translated: CASSQDRTHTGELFF.